This note documents a single T cell receptor (beta chain) sequence. Its antigen is unidentified. The CDR3 loop spans 14 amino acids. Germline V CDR1 and CDR2: SGHRS, YFSETQ. Scientists made TCR beta cDNA using 5'RACE template switching with UMIs. With the 5' RACE reads reprocessed, TCRdb shows one record per CDR3 protein and no DNA. The table for this sample gives about 550,000 distinct CDR3 sequences. These data originate in a study of T cells expressing NK-cell markers. Study observations and caveats: Leadership of the CD3+CD56-NKG2C+ fraction also belonged to these clonotypes in a handful of donors.

The receptor comes from a man younger than 35 in good health. The rearrangement links TRBV5-1 to TRBJ2-1. Specimen: blood T cells: a sorted CD56 or NKG2C T cell subset, CD4+ or CD8+ T cells, or bulk PBMC T cells (not recorded which). The CDR3 here is CASSLHPDGNEQFF. Full variable domain (remainder filled in from reference TRBV5-1 and TRBJ2-1): KAGVTQTPRYLIKTRGQQVTLSCSPISGHRSVSWYQQTPGQGLQFLFEYFSETQRNKGNFPGRFSGRQFSNSRSEMNVSTLELGDSALYLCASSLHPDGNEQFFGPGTRLTVL.